Listed below are T cell receptor beta chains from one sample, sequenced in a study of tumor-infiltrating lymphocytes in primary liver carcinoma. MiXCR was run by TCRdb on the multiplex PCR reads, yielding one entry per CDR3 protein. The sample consists of about 320,000 distinct CDR3 sequences, approximately 60% of them appearing once. The sequenced material came from peripheral blood. All receptors derive from a man aged 40-49 years with primary liver carcinoma and hepatitis B virus infection. The CDR3 runs from the conserved cysteine through the conserved F or W. Each record gives: CDR3 length, V gene, clone size, J gene, D gene, CDR3 protein, CDR3 DNA. The D gene is left open where the match is weak. Size tells how often a clone was seen (once, few, many) or the class of an expanded clone, and some rows leave it out.

13	TRBV4-1	once	TRBJ2-3	-	CASSESLTDTQYF	TGTGCCAGCAGTGAGAGCCTAACAGATACGCAGTATTTT
16	TRBV4-1	-	TRBJ1-6	-	CASSQEITGNLSPLRF	TGCGCCAGCAGCCAAGAAATTACAGGGAATCTCTCACCCCTCCGCTTT
15	TRBV5-1	few	TRBJ2-2	TRBD1	CASSPGTGSIGELFF	TGCGCCAGCAGCCCCGGGACAGGGTCGATCGGGGAGCTGTTTTTT
14	TRBV29-1	-	TRBJ2-1	-	CSLEDGGGDNEQFF	TGCAGCCTTGAAGATGGTGGAGGGGACAATGAGCAGTTCTTC
13	TRBV7-9	-	TRBJ2-1	-	CASSLGLPNEQSF	TGTGCCAGCAGTTTGGGACTTCCTAATGAGCAGTCCTTC
15	TRBV6-4	-	TRBJ2-2	TRBD2	CASSDGSGDTGELFF	TGTGCCAGCAGTGATGGTAGCGGGGACACCGGGGAGCTGTTTTTT
16	TRBV7-9	-	TRBJ2-3	-	CASSLLRRSLADTQYF	TGTGCCAGCAGCTTATTGAGACGATCGCTCGCAGATACGCAGTATTTT
14	TRBV5-5	-	TRBJ1-3	TRBD1	CASSLDRAIDTIYF	TGTGCCAGCAGCCTCGACAGGGCGATAGACACCATATATTTT
14	TRBV2	-	TRBJ1-5	TRBD1	CANRDSYSNQPQHF	TGTGCCAACAGGGACAGCTATAGCAATCAGCCCCAGCATTTT
15	TRBV6-5	many	TRBJ1-2	TRBD1	CASSYPGQGVYGYTF	TGTGCCAGCAGTTATCCGGGACAGGGGGTTTATGGCTACACCTTC
17	TRBV6-1	-	TRBJ2-2	-	CASSESKGGVNTGELFF	TGTGCCAGCAGTGAATCAAAGGGGGGAGTGAACACCGGGGAGCTGTTTTTT
15	TRBV7-9	-	TRBJ2-7	-	CASSLESLAAYEQYF	TGTGCCAGCAGCTTAGAGTCTCTTGCGGCCTACGAGCAGTACTTC
12	TRBV10-3	few	TRBJ2-1	TRBD1	CALGAGGNEQFF	TGTGCCCTCGGGGCAGGGGGCAATGAGCAGTTCTTC
14	TRBV28	-	TRBJ2-4	-	CASSLQGDKNIQYF	TGTGCCAGCAGTCTACAGGGTGACAAAAACATTCAGTACTTC
12	TRBV5-1	-	TRBJ2-7	-	CASSGLDYGQYF	TGCGCCAGCAGCGGACTCGACTACGGGCAGTACTTC
16	TRBV29-1	-	TRBJ1-4	-	CSVSTGMVRTNEKLFF	TGCAGCGTCTCTACAGGGATGGTGAGGACTAATGAAAAACTGTTTTTT
15	TRBV11-2	once	TRBJ1-2	TRBD1	CGSSYTGEVNYGYTF	TGTGGCAGCAGCTACACAGGGGAGGTGAACTATGGCTACACCTTT
14	TRBV5-1	few	TRBJ2-7	-	CASSLARGPNEQYF	TGCGCCAGCAGCTTGGCCCGAGGGCCAAACGAGCAGTACTTC
14	TRBV28	-	TRBJ1-5	-	CASSLSAGHQPQHF	TGTGCCAGCAGTTTATCGGCTGGACATCAGCCCCAGCATTTT
15	TRBV5-8	once	TRBJ2-3	-	CATTLGERNTNTKYF	TGTGCCACTACCCTGGGGGAGCGTAACACAAATACGAAGTATTTT
15	TRBV11-2	many	TRBJ2-7	TRBD2	CASSQWAGGHYEQYF	TGTGCCAGCAGCCAATGGGCGGGAGGGCACTACGAGCAGTACTTC
14	TRBV11-1	-	TRBJ2-5	-	CASCLDFSGETHYF	TGTGCCAGCTGCTTAGATTTCTCGGGGGAGACCCATTACTTC
17	TRBV11-2	-	TRBJ2-6	-	CASSLWPGRTGANVLTF	TGTGCCAGCAGCTTATGGCCGGGACGTACAGGGGCCAACGTCCTGACTTTC
15	TRBV14	few	TRBJ1-6	-	CASSQGGAGNSPLHF	TGTGCCAGCAGCCAAGGCGGGGCAGGAAATTCACCCCTCCACTTT
19	TRBV4-2	-	TRBJ2-6	-	CASSLDRPSIYSGANVLTF	TGTGCCAGCAGCCTAGACAGGCCCTCCATTTACTCTGGGGCCAACGTCCTGACTTTC
14	TRBV14	-	TRBJ2-7	-	CAGSLGMGNYEQYF	TGTGCCGGCAGCCTCGGGATGGGGAATTATGAGCAGTACTTC
14	TRBV6-1	-	TRBJ2-7	-	CASMVAGSSYEQYF	TGTGCCAGCATGGTGGCGGGGAGTTCCTACGAGCAGTACTTC
19	TRBV6-4	-	TRBJ2-5	TRBD2	CASSDSTYTSGRREETQYF	TGTGCCAGCAGTGACTCGACTTACACTAGCGGGAGGAGGGAAGAGACCCAGTACTTC
13	TRBV18	-	TRBJ2-7	TRBD1	CASSRDRGYEQYF	TGTGCCAGCTCAAGGGACAGGGGCTACGAGCAGTACTTC
16	TRBV7-8	-	TRBJ2-2	-	CASSPKGGSYTGELFF	TGTGCCAGCAGCCCTAAGGGGGGCAGTTACACCGGGGAGCTGTTTTTT
16	TRBV18	few	TRBJ2-7	TRBD2	CASSPPRTSGNYEQYF	TGTGCCAGCTCACCACCAAGGACTAGCGGGAACTACGAGCAGTACTTC